Shown below are 17 T cell receptor beta chains from a single sample sequenced in a study of T cells in Graves' hyperthyroidism and ophthalmopathy (dated by TCRdb to about 2019). The method was multiplex PCR. Sequencing took place on an Illumina HiSeq 2000. Amplification of TCR beta CDR3 regions was carried out from RNA transcripts. The first round of RT-PCR for the TCR CDR3 was performed with the HTBI primer set and the Qiagen OneStep RT-PCR kit. Using fastp at Q25 and MiXCR, TCRdb reprocessed the public reads and kept productive beta chains. Each CDR3 protein appears once, grouped with its most common genes and DNA. This sample gives over 250,000 distinct CDR3 sequences in total; about 25% of them show up just once. About 25% of the sample is held by the ten biggest clonotypes. Sample: blood. Every receptor here comes from a man in his forties with Graves' hyperthyroidism that later progressed to Graves' ophthalmopathy.

V and J are TRBV27 and TRBJ1-1, with no clear D. The CDR3 totals 14 residues. The germline gives CDR1 MNHEY, CDR2 SMNVEV (reference sequence). Trimming removed 3 bases at V and 4 bases at J, with 12 bases between. CDR3 sequence (DNA): TGTGCCAGCAGTTTTCGTCCCGGGGTCACTGAAGCTTTCTTT. This codes for CASSFRPGVTEAFF.

This clonotype was observed at least ten times. The chain links TRBV15 to TRBJ1-1; perhaps TRBD1 as D (5 bases). Between the trimmed V and J ends, which lost 0 bases and 3 bases, there was a span of 8 bases. Germline V gives CDR1 LNHNV, CDR2 YYDKDF (reference sequence). This CDR3 spans 14 amino acids. CDR3 residues: CATSRDVGDTEAFF. DNA for the CDR3: TGTGCCACCAGCAGAGATGTGGGGGACACTGAAGCTTTCTTT.

The chain recombines TRBV6-1 with TRBJ2-7; the D gene is possibly TRBD2 (5 bases). Germline loops: CDR1 MNHNS, CDR2 SASEGT. This CDR3 is 13 amino acids long. V dropped 3 bases and J dropped 3 bases, with 9 bases sitting between them. The CDR3 sequence is CASSDGRDYEQYF. CDR3 DNA: TGTGCCAGCAGTGATGGTCGGGACTACGAGCAGTACTTC.

The V and J genes are TRBV5-6 and TRBJ1-1, with D possibly matching TRBD1 (6 bases). V was trimmed by 2 bases and J by 5 bases, leaving 13 bases between them. The CDR3 spans 14 residues. Germline V CDR1 and CDR2: SGHDT, YYEEEE. The CDR3 spells CASSFRGTPTEAFF. For the CDR3, the DNA is TGTGCCAGCAGCTTCCGCGGGACACCTACTGAAGCTTTCTTT.

This rearrangement joins TRBV28 to TRBJ1-2, with TRBD1 identical over 7 bases. CDR1 is MDHEN and CDR2 is SYDVKM in the germline V gene. The V segment lost 7 bases and the J segment 2 bases; nucleotides outside the gene matches: 4. There are 13 residues in the CDR3. This CDR3 is CASKEGGNYGYTF. As DNA, the CDR3 is TGTGCCAGCAAAGAAGGGGGCAACTATGGCTACACCTTC.

The table lists this clonotype with many counts. V usage is TRBV30 and J usage is TRBJ1-1, with D hard to call. Germline values: CDR1 GTSNPN, CDR2 SVGIG (reference sequence). V was cut by 4 bases and J by 6 bases, with 12 bases left in between. The CDR3 covers 12 residues. The CDR3 DNA follows: TGTGCCTGGACCGGACTGGCCCCTGAAGCTTTCTTT. Its protein is CAWTGLAPEAFF.

The V gene is TRBV3-1, the J gene TRBJ2-5; no definite D call. The CDR3 is 14 residues long. Trimming cost V 1 base and J 5 bases, with 11 bases left between them. In germline, CDR1 is LGHDT, CDR2 YNNKEL (reference sequence). As DNA, the CDR3 is TGTGCCAGCAGCCAAGCGGCGGTCGGTGAGACCCAGTACTTC. It specifies CASSQAAVGETQYF.

This clonotype showed up many times. The V and J genes are TRBV6-5 and TRBJ2-5; 7 bases are shared with TRBD2. The germline V gene encodes CDR1 MNHEY and CDR2 SVGAGI. The CDR3 loop spans 14 amino acids. Trimming took 0 bases from V and 4 from J; bases not matched to a gene: 2. The CDR3 coding sequence is TGTGCCAGCAGTTACTCGCCTAGCGGAGAGACCCAGTACTTC. This gives the protein CASSYSPSGETQYF.

The table lists this clonotype with many counts. The chain couples TRBV30 to TRBJ2-5; 7 bases map to TRBD1. Looked up from germline, CDR1 is GTSNPN and CDR2 is SVGIG (reference sequence). The CDR3 totals 12 residues. J lost 1 base, V lost 5 bases, and 1 base had no gene match. Here the CDR3 DNA reads TGTGCCTGGGGGGACAGCCAAGAGACCCAGTACTTC. Translated, it gives CAWGDSQETQYF.

This clonotype was seen a single time. This rearrangement joins TRBV6-5 to TRBJ2-5; D is possibly TRBD2 (5 bases). CDR1 is MNHEY and CDR2 is SVGAGI in the germline V gene. This CDR3 has 15 residues. Trimming removed 2 bases at V and 0 bases at J, with 10 bases between. The CDR3 sequence: CASSYEGRDQETQYF. The CDR3 DNA reads TGTGCCAGCAGTTACGAGGGTAGGGACCAAGAGACCCAGTACTTC.

A few counts support this clonotype. The chain has TRBV6-1 and TRBJ1-5; D uncertain. V gave up 7 bases and J gave up 3 bases, with 16 bases separating them. This CDR3 spans 15 amino acids. Germline V gene lookup returns CDR1 MNHNS and CDR2 SASEGT. The DNA for the CDR3 is TGTGCCAGCAACGAGGACGGTCTAAACAATCAGCCCCAGCATTTT. Protein: CASNEDGLNNQPQHF.

This clonotype has a handful of counts. CDR3 loop: CASSPHGAAGYTF. DNA for the CDR3: TGTGCCAGCAGCCCTCACGGGGCTGCTGGCTACACCTTC. The chain carries TRBV7-9 and TRBJ1-2, with a possible D match to TRBD1 (5 bases). V shed 5 bases and J shed 7 bases, with 14 bases lying between them. The CDR3 runs to 13 residues. CDR1 is SEHNR and CDR2 is FQNEAQ in the germline V gene (reference sequence).

The chain combines TRBV28 with TRBJ2-2, with 8 bases fitting TRBD2. CDR3 length: 18 amino acids. With 8 bases clipped from V and 4 bases from J, the junction kept 18 bases outside the gene matches. Per the germline V gene, CDR1 is MDHEN and CDR2 is SYDVKM. Here the CDR3 DNA reads TGTGCCAGCGCACCACCTCCGGGGACCGCGGGGGGCACCGGGGAGCTGTTTTTT. This codes for CASAPPPGTAGGTGELFF.

This chain uses TRBV6-1 with TRBJ2-2; D is possibly TRBD1 (5 bases). Germline values: CDR1 MNHNS, CDR2 SASEGT. The ends were cut back, 8 bases at V and 4 bases at J, with 8 bases in the middle. There are 12 residues in the CDR3. CDR3 residues: CASERGTGELFF. CDR3 DNA sequence: TGTGCCAGCGAAAGGGGCACCGGGGAGCTGTTTTTT.

The chain employs TRBV12-3 or TRBV12-4 and TRBJ2-7; 8 bases agree with TRBD2. The CDR3 contains 16 residues. Losses at the gene ends were 3 bases for V and 2 bases for J; bases not matched to a gene: 9. The DNA for the CDR3 is TGTGCCAGCAGTTTGGCCAGCGGGGGATGGACCTACGAGCAGTACTTC. It specifies CASSLASGGWTYEQYF.

This clonotype was counted at least ten times. The genes are TRBV10-3 and TRBJ1-3, with D unclear. V was shortened by 6 bases and J by 4 bases, with 4 bases between the two germline ends. Germline V lookup: CDR1 ENHRY, CDR2 SYGVKD. The CDR3 totals 11 residues. CDR3 sequence reads: CAIRDGNTIYF. CDR3 sequence (DNA): TGTGCCATCAGGGACGGAAACACCATATATTTT.

This clonotype appeared many times. This CDR3 reads CASSQGGQGSVGYTF. CDR3 DNA: TGTGCCAGCAGCCAAGGGGGACAGGGAAGTGTTGGCTACACCTTC. The V call is TRBV3-1, the J call TRBJ1-2; TRBD1 matches at 9 bases. Germline values: CDR1 LGHDT, CDR2 YNNKEL (reference sequence). Unmatched junction bases numbered 7, after V lost 1 base and J lost 7 bases. CDR3 length: 15 residues.